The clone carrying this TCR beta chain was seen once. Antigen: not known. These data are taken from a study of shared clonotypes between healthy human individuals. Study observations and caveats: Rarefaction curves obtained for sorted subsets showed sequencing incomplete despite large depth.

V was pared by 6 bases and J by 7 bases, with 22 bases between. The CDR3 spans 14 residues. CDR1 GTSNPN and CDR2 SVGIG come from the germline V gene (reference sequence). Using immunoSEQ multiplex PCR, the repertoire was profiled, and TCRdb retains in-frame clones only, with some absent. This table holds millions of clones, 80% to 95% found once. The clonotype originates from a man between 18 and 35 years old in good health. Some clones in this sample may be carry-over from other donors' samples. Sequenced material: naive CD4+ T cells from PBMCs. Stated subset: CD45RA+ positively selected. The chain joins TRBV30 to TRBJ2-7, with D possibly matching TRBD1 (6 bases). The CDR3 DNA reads TGTGCCTGCGCCCACGGGCAGGGGCTTTGGGAGCAGTACTTC. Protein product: CACAHGQGLWEQYF. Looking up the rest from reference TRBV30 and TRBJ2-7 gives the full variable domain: SQTIHQWPATLVQPVGSPLSLECTVEGTSNPNLYWYRQAAGRGLQLLFYSVGIGQISSEVPQNLSASRPQDRQFILSSKKLLLSDSGFYLCACAHGQGLWEQYFGPGTRLTVT.